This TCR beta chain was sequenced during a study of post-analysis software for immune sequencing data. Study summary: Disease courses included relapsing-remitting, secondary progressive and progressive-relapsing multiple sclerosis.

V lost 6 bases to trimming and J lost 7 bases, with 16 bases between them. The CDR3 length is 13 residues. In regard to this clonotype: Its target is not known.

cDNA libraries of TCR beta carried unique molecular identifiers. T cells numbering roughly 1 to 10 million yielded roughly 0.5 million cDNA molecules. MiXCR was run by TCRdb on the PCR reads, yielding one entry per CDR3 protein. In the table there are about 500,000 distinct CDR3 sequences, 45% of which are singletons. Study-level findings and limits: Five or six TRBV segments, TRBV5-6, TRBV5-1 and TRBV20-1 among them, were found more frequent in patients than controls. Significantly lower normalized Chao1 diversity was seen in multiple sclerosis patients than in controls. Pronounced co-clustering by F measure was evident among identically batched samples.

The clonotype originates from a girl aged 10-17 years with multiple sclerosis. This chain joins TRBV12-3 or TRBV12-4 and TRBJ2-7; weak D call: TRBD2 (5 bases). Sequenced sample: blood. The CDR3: CASRWSLDNEQYF. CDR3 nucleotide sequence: TGTGCCAGCAGATGGTCACTAGACAATGAGCAGTACTTC.